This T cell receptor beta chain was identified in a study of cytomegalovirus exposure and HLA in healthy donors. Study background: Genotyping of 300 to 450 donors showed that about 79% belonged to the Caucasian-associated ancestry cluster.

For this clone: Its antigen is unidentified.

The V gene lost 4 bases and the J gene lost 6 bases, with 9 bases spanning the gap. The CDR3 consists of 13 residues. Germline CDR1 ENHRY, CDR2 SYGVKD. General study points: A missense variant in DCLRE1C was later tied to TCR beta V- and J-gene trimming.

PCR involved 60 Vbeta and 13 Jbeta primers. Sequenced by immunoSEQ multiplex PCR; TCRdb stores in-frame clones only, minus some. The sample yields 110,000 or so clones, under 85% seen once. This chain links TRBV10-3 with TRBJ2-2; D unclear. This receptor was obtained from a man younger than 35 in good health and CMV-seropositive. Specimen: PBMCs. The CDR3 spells CAISGQVSGELFF. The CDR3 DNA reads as TGTGCCATCAGTGGACAAGTGTCCGGGGAGCTGTTTTTT.